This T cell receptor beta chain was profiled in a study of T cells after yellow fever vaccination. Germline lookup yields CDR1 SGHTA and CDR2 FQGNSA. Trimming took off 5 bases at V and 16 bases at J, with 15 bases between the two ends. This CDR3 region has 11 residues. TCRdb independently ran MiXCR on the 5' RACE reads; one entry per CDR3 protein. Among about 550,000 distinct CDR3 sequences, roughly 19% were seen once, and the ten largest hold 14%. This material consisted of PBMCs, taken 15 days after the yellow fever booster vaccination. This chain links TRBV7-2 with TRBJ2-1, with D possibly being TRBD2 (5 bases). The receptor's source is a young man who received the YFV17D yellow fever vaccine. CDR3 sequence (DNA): TGTGCCAGCAGCCCTGGACTGTACTCTTTCTTC. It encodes CASSPGLYSFF.